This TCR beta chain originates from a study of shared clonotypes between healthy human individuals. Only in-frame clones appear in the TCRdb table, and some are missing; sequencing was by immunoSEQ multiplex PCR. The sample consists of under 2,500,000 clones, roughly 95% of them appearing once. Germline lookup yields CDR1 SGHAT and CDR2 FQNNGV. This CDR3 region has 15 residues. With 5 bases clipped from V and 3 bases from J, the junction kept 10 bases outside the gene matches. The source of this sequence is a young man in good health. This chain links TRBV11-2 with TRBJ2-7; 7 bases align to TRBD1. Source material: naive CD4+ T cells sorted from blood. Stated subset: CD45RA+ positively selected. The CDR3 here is CASSPTGLARYEQYF. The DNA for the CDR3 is TGTGCCAGCAGCCCGACAGGGCTTGCCCGCTACGAGCAGTACTTC.